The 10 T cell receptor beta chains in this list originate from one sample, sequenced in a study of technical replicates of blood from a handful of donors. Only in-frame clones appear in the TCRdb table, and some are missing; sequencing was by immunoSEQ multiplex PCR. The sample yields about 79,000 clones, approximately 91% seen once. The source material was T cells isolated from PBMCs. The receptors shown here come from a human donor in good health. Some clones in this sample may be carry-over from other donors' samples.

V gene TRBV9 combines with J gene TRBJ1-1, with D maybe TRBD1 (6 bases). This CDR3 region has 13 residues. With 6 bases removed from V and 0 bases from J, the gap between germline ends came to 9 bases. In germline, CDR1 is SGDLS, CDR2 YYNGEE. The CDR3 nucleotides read TGTGCCAGCAATCAGGGGTTGAACACTGAAGCTTTCTTT. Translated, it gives CASNQGLNTEAFF.

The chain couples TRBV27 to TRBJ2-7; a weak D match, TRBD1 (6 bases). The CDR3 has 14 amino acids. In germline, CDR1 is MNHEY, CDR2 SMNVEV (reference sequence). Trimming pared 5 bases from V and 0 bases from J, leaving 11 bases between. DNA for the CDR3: TGTGCCAGCAGTCCAGGGACATTCTCCTACGAGCAGTACTTC. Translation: CASSPGTFSYEQYF.

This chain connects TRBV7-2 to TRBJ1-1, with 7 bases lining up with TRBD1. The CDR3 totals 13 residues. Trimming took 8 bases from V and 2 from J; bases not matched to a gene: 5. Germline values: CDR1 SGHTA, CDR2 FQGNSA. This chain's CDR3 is CASWGTVNTEAFF. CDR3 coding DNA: TGTGCCAGCTGGGGGACAGTAAACACTGAAGCTTTCTTT.

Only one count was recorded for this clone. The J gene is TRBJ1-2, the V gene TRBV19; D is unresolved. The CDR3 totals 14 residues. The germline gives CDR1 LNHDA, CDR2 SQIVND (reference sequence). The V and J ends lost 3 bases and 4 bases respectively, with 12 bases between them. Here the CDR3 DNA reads TGTGCCAGTAGTATTCACGAGAATGGCTATGGCTACACCTTC. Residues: CASSIHENGYGYTF.

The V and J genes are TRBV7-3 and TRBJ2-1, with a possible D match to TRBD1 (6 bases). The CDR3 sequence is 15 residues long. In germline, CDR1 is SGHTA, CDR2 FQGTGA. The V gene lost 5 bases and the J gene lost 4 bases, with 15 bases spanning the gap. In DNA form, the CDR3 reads TGTGCCAGCAGCCCTTCGACAGGCGAGTACAATGAGCAGTTCTTC. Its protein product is CASSPSTGEYNEQFF.

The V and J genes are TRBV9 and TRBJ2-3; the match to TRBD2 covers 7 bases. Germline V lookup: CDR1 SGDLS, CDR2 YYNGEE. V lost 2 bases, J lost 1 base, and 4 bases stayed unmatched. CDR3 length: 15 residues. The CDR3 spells CASSVRDYRTDTQYF. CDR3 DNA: TGTGCCAGCAGCGTCCGGGACTACCGCACAGATACGCAGTATTTT.

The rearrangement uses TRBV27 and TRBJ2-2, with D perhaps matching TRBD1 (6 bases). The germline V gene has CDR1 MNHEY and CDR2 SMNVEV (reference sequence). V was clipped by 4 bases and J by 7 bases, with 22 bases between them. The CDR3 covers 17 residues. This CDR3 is CASSSSRTDEGGGELFF. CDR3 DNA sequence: TGTGCCAGCAGTTCTAGTAGGACAGACGAAGGTGGCGGGGAGCTGTTTTTT.

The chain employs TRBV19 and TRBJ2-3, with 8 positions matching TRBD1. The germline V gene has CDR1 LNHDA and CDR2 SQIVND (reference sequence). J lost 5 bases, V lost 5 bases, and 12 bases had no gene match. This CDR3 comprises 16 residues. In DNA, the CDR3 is TGTGCCAGTAGTCGTGTAGGGGGACAGGTAAAAGATACGCAGTATTTT. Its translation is CASSRVGGQVKDTQYF.

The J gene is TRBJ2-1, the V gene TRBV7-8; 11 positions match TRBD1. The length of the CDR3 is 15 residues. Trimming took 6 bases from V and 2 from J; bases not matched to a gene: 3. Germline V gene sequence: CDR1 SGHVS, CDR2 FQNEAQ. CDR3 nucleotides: TGTGCCAGCAGTTGGACAGGGGGCCCCTACAATGAGCAGTTCTTC. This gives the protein CASSWTGGPYNEQFF.

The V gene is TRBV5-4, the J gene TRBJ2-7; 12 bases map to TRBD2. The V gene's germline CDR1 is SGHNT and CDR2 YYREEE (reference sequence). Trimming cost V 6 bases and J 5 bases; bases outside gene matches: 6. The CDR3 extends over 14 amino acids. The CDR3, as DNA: TGTGCCAGCACCACTAGCGGGAGGCTTGACGAGCAGTACTTC. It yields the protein CASTTSGRLDEQYF.